A selection of T cell receptor beta chains follows, all from one sample in a study of shared clonotypes between healthy human individuals. Method: immunoSEQ multiplex PCR; TCRdb's copy keeps in-frame clones and lacks some. The sample lists more than 2 million clones, approximately 95% occurring once. The specimen sequenced was naive CD8+ T cells sorted from blood. The receptors were gathered from a man younger than 35 in good health. CDR3s include the opening cysteine and the closing phenylalanine or tryptophan. Each record gives: V gene, J gene, clone size, D gene, CDR3 DNA, CDR3 protein. A D gene is named only where the DNA matches it firmly. Clone size is shown for a subset of rows, as once, few, many or a class of expanded clone.

>TRBV11-2|TRBJ1-1|NA|NA
TGTGCCAGCAGCTTAGTTTGGGGGGTAACTGAAGCTTTCTTT
CASSLVWGVTEAFF
>TRBV19|TRBJ2-5|NA|NA
TGTGCCAGTAGGGACCCGGGGTCGGAGACCCAGTACTTC
CASRDPGSETQYF
>TRBV12-5|TRBJ1-1|NA|NA
TGTGCTAGCGCCTCCGGCGGGACAAATACTGAAGCTTTCTTT
CASASGGTNTEAFF
>TRBV19|TRBJ2-2|NA|TRBD1
TGTGCCAGTAGTCAGACAGGGCAAGCGAACACCGGGGAGCTGTTTTTT
CASSQTGQANTGELFF
>TRBV29-1|TRBJ2-7|NA|NA
TGCAGCGTTGAGTCGGGGACACATATCCCCGGCGAGCAGTACTTC
CSVESGTHIPGEQYF
>TRBV28|TRBJ2-2|NA|NA
TGTGCCAGCAGTTTAGGGGGAACCGGGGAGCTGTTTTTT
CASSLGGTGELFF
>TRBV6-6|TRBJ1-1|NA|NA
TGTGCCAGCAGTTACCTTTGGGGTACTGAAGCTTTCTTT
CASSYLWGTEAFF
>TRBV5-1|TRBJ2-7|NA|NA
TGCGCCAGCAGCGAGGGACCGCTCTACGAGCAGTACTTC
CASSEGPLYEQYF
>TRBV4-1|TRBJ2-7|NA|TRBD2
TGCGCCAGCAGCCAAGAAACGAGCGGGAGGGTCTACGAGCAGTACTTC
CASSQETSGRVYEQYF
>TRBV5-1|TRBJ1-2|NA|TRBD1
TGCGCCAGCAGGGGCTTGGACGATTCAGACAGGGGACACGGCTACACCTTC
CASRGLDDSDRGHGYTF
>TRBV10-1|TRBJ2-1|NA|TRBD1
TGCGCCAGCAGTGGACAGGGTCGGGATGAGCAGTTCTTC
CASSGQGRDEQFF
>TRBV7-9|TRBJ1-2|NA|NA
TGTGCCAGCAGCCCCCCAGAGGACAGCGACTATGGCTACACCTTC
CASSPPEDSDYGYTF
>TRBV7-9|TRBJ2-2|NA|TRBD2
TGTGCCAGCAGCTTAGTGGGTGATCTAGCGGCCGGGGAGCTGTTTTTT
CASSLVGDLAAGELFF
>TRBV27|TRBJ1-3|NA|NA
TGTGCCAGCAGTCCAGGGACCTTACCTGGAAACACCATATATTTT
CASSPGTLPGNTIYF
>TRBV6-5|TRBJ2-5|NA|TRBD1
TGTGCCAGCAGTTACGGGGGACAGGGGATTTTAGAGACCCAGTACTTC
CASSYGGQGILETQYF
>TRBV4-3|TRBJ2-7|NA|NA
TGCGCCAGCAGCCAAGATCCCGGACAGAGCTACGAGCAGTACTTC
CASSQDPGQSYEQYF
>TRBV28|TRBJ2-1|once|NA
TGTGCCAGCAGGACTGCGGGGAATGAGCAGTTCTTC
CASRTAGNEQFF
>TRBV9|TRBJ1-1|NA|TRBD1
TGTGCCAGCAGCCTTGGGACAGCGAACACTGAAGCTTTCTTT
CASSLGTANTEAFF
>TRBV30|TRBJ2-3|NA|NA
TGTGCCTGGAGTGTTGGCCCTACAGATACGCAGTATTTT
CAWSVGPTDTQYF
>TRBV15|TRBJ1-2|once|NA
TGTGCCACCAGCAGAGGGAGAGCTTATCGACAGGACGAGTCCTATGGCTACACCTTC
CATSRGRAYRQDESYGYTF
>TRBV4-3|TRBJ1-2|NA|NA
TGCGCCAGCAGCCCGTCAAGGACAGCCATCAACTATGGCTACACCTTC
CASSPSRTAINYGYTF
>TRBV11-2|TRBJ2-7|NA|NA
TGTGCCAGCAGCTTACAGGGAAACTACGAGCAGTACTTC
CASSLQGNYEQYF
>TRBV7-9|TRBJ2-5|NA|NA
TGTGCCAGCAGCTTAGAGGGCGGATTTGAGAAGACCCAGTACTTC
CASSLEGGFEKTQYF
>TRBV27|TRBJ2-5|NA|TRBD1
TGTGCCAGCAGTTTATTGACAGGGGTGGGAGAGACCCAGTACTTC
CASSLLTGVGETQYF
>TRBV5-1|TRBJ2-3|NA|TRBD2
TGCGCCAGCAGCTTGAGGGCTAGCGGGGGGCTCACAGATACGCAGTATTTT
CASSLRASGGLTDTQYF
>TRBV5-1|TRBJ1-2|NA|NA
TGCGCCAGCAGCACTAACAGGGACCCCCTCGTCTATGGCTACACCTTC
CASSTNRDPLVYGYTF
>TRBV7-6|TRBJ2-7|NA|TRBD1
TGTGCCAGCAGGCCCTACAGGGGAGACTACGAGCAGTACTTC
CASRPYRGDYEQYF
>TRBV13|TRBJ2-7|NA|TRBD1
TGTGCCAGCTCAACAGGGGACGAGCAGTACTTC
CASSTGDEQYF
>TRBV6-5|TRBJ2-7|once|NA
TGTGCCAGCAGTTACCCCCGCGGGGGCTCGGAAGAGCAGTACTTC
CASSYPRGGSEEQYF
>TRBV6-5|TRBJ2-7|NA|NA
TGTGCCAGCAGTTACCCTGCAGGCGGCGAGCAGTACTTC
CASSYPAGGEQYF
>TRBV7-6|TRBJ2-7|NA|TRBD2
TGTGCCAGCAGCTTAGATCCGGGACTAGCCCACGAGCAGTACTTC
CASSLDPGLAHEQYF
>TRBV4-1|TRBJ1-6|NA|NA
TGCGCCAGCAGCCTCCTATACAGCGAAAGCTCCTATAATTCACCCCTCCACTTT
CASSLLYSESSYNSPLHF
>TRBV7-9|TRBJ2-7|NA|NA
TGTGCCAGCAGCTTAGTACAGGAGTTCCCAGAGCAGTACTTC
CASSLVQEFPEQYF
>TRBV21-1|TRBJ1-2|few|NA
TGTGCCAGCAGCAAAGGCCCGGGAGGTCTGGACTATGGCTACACCTTC
CASSKGPGGLDYGYTF
>TRBV9|TRBJ2-3|NA|TRBD2
TGTGCCAGCACGACTAGCGGGGGGCTCTTCACAGATACGCAGTATTTT
CASTTSGGLFTDTQYF
>TRBV28|TRBJ2-7|NA|NA
TGTGCCAGCAGTTTATATCAGGGTGGGTCCTACGAGCAGTACTTC
CASSLYQGGSYEQYF
>TRBV14|TRBJ2-7|NA|TRBD1
TGTGCCAGCAGCCCAATCCCGACAGGGGGTTCTAATATGGAGTACTTC
CASSPIPTGGSNMEYF
>TRBV11-1|TRBJ2-7|NA|TRBD1
TGTGCCAGCAGCTTTCGGACAGGGGGCTACGAGCAGTACTTC
CASSFRTGGYEQYF
>TRBV5-1|TRBJ2-7|NA|TRBD1
TGCGCCAGCAGCTTGGAACAGGGGATTGGGGTCTACGAGCAGTACTTC
CASSLEQGIGVYEQYF
>TRBV5-1|TRBJ2-1|NA|NA
TGCGCCGGTAGCCCGGGACCCAGCTACAATGAGCAGTTCTTC
CAGSPGPSYNEQFF
>TRBV28|TRBJ1-5|NA|NA
TGTGCCAGCTCCCCGAGAGGGTTAGGTCAGCCCCAGCATTTT
CASSPRGLGQPQHF
>TRBV4-1|TRBJ2-5|once|NA
TGCGCCAGCAGCCGGGGGACGGTCACCGAACAAGAGACCCAGTACTTC
CASSRGTVTEQETQYF
>TRBV7-9|TRBJ1-2|NA|TRBD1
TGTGCCAGCAGCTTGTTGACCGGGACAGGGTATGGCTACACCTTC
CASSLLTGTGYGYTF
>TRBV7-9|TRBJ2-4|NA|TRBD1
TGTGCCAGCAGCCCCCAAACAGGGGACAAAAACATTCAGTACTTC
CASSPQTGDKNIQYF
>TRBV4-2|TRBJ2-7|once|NA
TGTGCCAGCAGCCAAGAAGGGGCAGGGTCCTACGAGCAGTACTTC
CASSQEGAGSYEQYF
>TRBV27|TRBJ1-1|NA|NA
TGTGCCAGCAGTTTAGTTGTAGGTTACACTGAAGCTTTCTTT
CASSLVVGYTEAFF
>TRBV4-3|TRBJ2-1|NA|NA
TGCGCCAGCAGCCAAGATAGGGAGGGGGTGTCGAATGAGCAGTTCTTC
CASSQDREGVSNEQFF
>TRBV11-2|TRBJ2-3|NA|NA
TGTGCCAGCACATTCGGGACCGTGAGGTCAGATACGCAGTATTTT
CASTFGTVRSDTQYF
>TRBV27|TRBJ2-3|NA|TRBD1
TGTGCCAGCAGTTCCCCGGGACAGGGGGCAGATACGCAGTATTTT
CASSSPGQGADTQYF
>TRBV4-1|TRBJ2-3|NA|TRBD1
TGCGCCAGCAGCCAGGGGACAGGGACCACAGATACGCAGTATTTT
CASSQGTGTTDTQYF
>TRBV15|TRBJ2-7|NA|NA
TGTGCCACCAGCAGAGATCCCAACCCGGGGGTCGAGCAGTACTTC
CATSRDPNPGVEQYF
>TRBV28|TRBJ2-7|NA|NA
TGTGCCAGCAGGGCGTGGGGGCAGGATTCCTACGAGCAGTACTTC
CASRAWGQDSYEQYF
>TRBV9|TRBJ2-1|once|TRBD2
TGTGCCAGCAGCCCGAGGGGTAGCGGGGGCCACGGGGATGAGCAGTTCTTC
CASSPRGSGGHGDEQFF
>TRBV7-9|TRBJ2-7|NA|NA
TGTGCCAGCACCCTAGGGGGGAACGACCGCAACCCCTACGAGCAGTACTTC
CASTLGGNDRNPYEQYF